This section outlines one TCR beta chain sequence together with its context. Antigen unknown. The source of the sample is a study of a mutant IDH1 vaccine in newly diagnosed glioma. In the study overall: The treated group averaged approximately 42 years old and was about 62% male, roughly 38% female.

Germline CDR1 is MDHEN and CDR2 is SYDVKM. Trimming cost V 5 bases and J 5 bases, with 10 bases left between them. The CDR3 loop spans 12 amino acids. The time point is: week 47, end of study. Each vaccine dose was 300 ug of mutant IDH1 20-mer peptide, with topical imiquimod. Patients, over weeks 1, 3, 5, 7, 11, 15, 19 and 23, received a total of eight vaccinations. Patients carried new grade 3 or 4 IDH1-mutant astrocytomas lacking nuclear ATRX. Libraries were prepared by immunoSEQ multiplex PCR; TCRdb keeps only in-frame clonotypes and omits some of them. The sample records almost 25,000 clones, roughly 82% being singletons. Study-wide results and caveats: It was approximately 93% of patients that developed vaccine-induced immune responses.

This specimen consisted of PBMCs, obtained from a glioma patient whose treatment included an IDH1 peptide vaccine. This clonotype originated in a man between 40 and 49 years old with glioma. Some clones in this sample may be carry-over from other donors' samples. The J gene is TRBJ2-7, the V gene TRBV28; possible D gene TRBD1, 5 bases. This chain's CDR3 is CASSLDRHEQYF. Written as DNA, the CDR3 is TGTGCCAGCAGTCTTGACAGACACGAGCAGTACTTC.